This TCR beta chain was identified in a study of blood T cell repertoires in COVID-19. Authors' processing steps: Reference gene primer amplification yielded estimated nucleated cell counts. Produced via immunoSEQ multiplex PCR; TCRdb's table is partial and in-frame only. V, J and clone size were drawn from that table, and D and trimming were deduced from the DNA. The data hold a few hundred thousand clones, with around 81% observed a single time. Trimming took off 1 base at V and 0 bases at J, with 20 bases between the two ends. The CDR3 is 19 residues long. The clonotype comes from a woman between 65 and 79 years old with acute or convalescent COVID-19. The source material was peripheral blood. This chain joins TRBV5-3 and TRBJ1-5; D is uncertain. TRBV5-3 is an ORF for which the function is uncertain. CDR3 nucleotides: TGTGCCAGAAGCTTGTTTAAAGCTCCGGCGGGCGTTAGCAATCAGCCCCAGCATTTT. Its protein is CARSLFKAPAGVSNQPQHF.